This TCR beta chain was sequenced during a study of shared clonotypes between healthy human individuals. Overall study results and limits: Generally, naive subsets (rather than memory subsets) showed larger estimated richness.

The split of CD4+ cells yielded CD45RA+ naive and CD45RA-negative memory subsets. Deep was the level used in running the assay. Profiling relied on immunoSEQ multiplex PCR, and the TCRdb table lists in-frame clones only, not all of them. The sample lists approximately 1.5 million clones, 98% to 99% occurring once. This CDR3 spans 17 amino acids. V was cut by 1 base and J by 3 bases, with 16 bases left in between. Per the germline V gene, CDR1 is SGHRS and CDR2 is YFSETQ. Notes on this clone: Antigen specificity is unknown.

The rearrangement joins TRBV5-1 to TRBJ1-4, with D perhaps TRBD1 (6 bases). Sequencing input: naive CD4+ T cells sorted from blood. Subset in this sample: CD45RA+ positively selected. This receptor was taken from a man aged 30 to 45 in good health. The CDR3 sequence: CASSLIWGGVSNEKLFF. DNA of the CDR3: TGCGCCAGCAGCTTGATATGGGGGGGCGTCTCTAATGAAAAACTGTTTTTT. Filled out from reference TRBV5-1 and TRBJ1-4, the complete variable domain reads KAGVTQTPRYLIKTRGQQVTLSCSPISGHRSVSWYQQTPGQGLQFLFEYFSETQRNKGNFPGRFSGRQFSNSRSEMNVSTLELGDSALYLCASSLIWGGVSNEKLFFGSGTQLSVL.